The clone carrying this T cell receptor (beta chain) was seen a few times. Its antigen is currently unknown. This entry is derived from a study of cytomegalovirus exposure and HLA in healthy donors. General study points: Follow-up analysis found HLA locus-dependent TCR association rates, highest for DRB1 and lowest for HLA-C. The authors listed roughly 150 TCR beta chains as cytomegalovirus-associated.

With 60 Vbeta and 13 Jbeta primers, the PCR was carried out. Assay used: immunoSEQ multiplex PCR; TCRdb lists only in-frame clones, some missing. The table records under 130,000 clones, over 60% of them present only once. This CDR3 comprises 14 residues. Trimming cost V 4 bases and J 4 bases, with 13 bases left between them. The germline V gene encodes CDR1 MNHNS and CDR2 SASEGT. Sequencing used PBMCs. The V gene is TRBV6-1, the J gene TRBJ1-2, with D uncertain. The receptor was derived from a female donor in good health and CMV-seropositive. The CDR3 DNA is TGTGCCAGCAGTGGCGACGGGAGCGGCTATGGCTACACCTTC. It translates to CASSGDGSGYGYTF.